This T cell receptor (beta chain) was identified in a study of blood T cell repertoires in COVID-19. About the study: The origin of the acute and convalescent COVID-19 samples was the United States, Italy and Spain. Sources were T cells, B-cell-depleted T cells, or PBMCs; the material itself was cDNA or gDNA.

The authors' processing: Amplification with reference gene primers provided the estimates of nucleated cell counts. Repertoires were generated with immunoSEQ multiplex PCR, while TCRdb's copy carries only in-frame clones and drops some. V, J and clone size are those of that table, while D and trimming were read from the DNA. This table has 55,000 to 75,000 clones, about 86% appearing once. The V gene lost 3 bases and the J gene lost 3 bases, with 9 bases spanning the gap. The germline gives CDR1 MDHEN, CDR2 SYDVKM. This CDR3 spans 14 amino acids. The receptor's source is a man over 45 with acute or convalescent COVID-19. The sample consisted of peripheral blood. The chain joins TRBV28 to TRBJ1-5, with no clear D. CDR3 nucleotides: TGTGCCAGCAGTTTCGGGAGCTCCAATCAGCCCCAGCATTTT. Its protein is CASSFGSSNQPQHF.